Listed below are T cell receptor beta chains from one sample, sequenced in a study of CD8+ T cells in alopecia areata. TCRdb keeps only in-frame clones here, not all; method: immunoSEQ multiplex PCR. The sample includes about 200,000 clones, 50% to 60% of them seen just once. The sequencing used CD4+ T cells sorted from blood, collected at week 0. These receptors all stem from a human donor with alopecia areata. The CDR3 runs from the conserved cysteine through the conserved F or W. Where a row states a size, it is once, few, many or the class of an expanded clone; other rows omit it.

V gene: TRBV7-8
clone size: -
CDR3 protein: CASSFWGTQYF

V gene: TRBV14
clone size: -
CDR3 protein: CASSQVMKGSGNTIYF

V gene: TRBV6-6
clone size: few
CDR3 protein: CASSYSDRGNTIYF

V gene: TRBV9
clone size: -
CDR3 protein: CASSPRTGDTDTQYF

V gene: TRBV30
clone size: -
CDR3 protein: CAWSAHLQHEQFF

V gene: TRBV28
clone size: -
CDR3 protein: CASSVDRLTDTQYF

V gene: TRBV28
clone size: -
CDR3 protein: CASRGSGLATSTDTQYF

V gene: TRBV5-1
clone size: -
CDR3 protein: CASSLGGTDNSPLHF

V gene: TRBV2
clone size: -
CDR3 protein: CASSERLLEYF

V gene: TRBV11-2
clone size: -
CDR3 protein: CASSAQPSSYEQYF

V gene: TRBV5-1
clone size: -
CDR3 protein: CASSSSLDRDNSPLHF

V gene: TRBV20-1
clone size: -
CDR3 protein: CSAEGPTEAFF

V gene: TRBV5-1
clone size: few
CDR3 protein: CASSLDGQYNYDTEAFF

V gene: TRBV29-1
clone size: -
CDR3 protein: CSVEDGNSGYEQYF

V gene: TRBV6-5
clone size: -
CDR3 protein: CASSYSSRRGTDTQYF

V gene: TRBV5-1
clone size: -
CDR3 protein: CASSPDRLGRTGELFF

V gene: TRBV2
clone size: -
CDR3 protein: CASRGRGAASNSPLHF

V gene: TRBV6-6
clone size: -
CDR3 protein: CASSRGGFDGYTF

V gene: TRBV9
clone size: -
CDR3 protein: CASSVEQTNSPLHF

V gene: TRBV5-1
clone size: few
CDR3 protein: CASSLGPEQYF

V gene: TRBV9
clone size: -
CDR3 protein: CASSSNLGNTEAFF

V gene: TRBV30
clone size: -
CDR3 protein: CAWSLGLGTGANVLTF

V gene: TRBV2
clone size: -
CDR3 protein: CAKDRESSGANVLTF

V gene: TRBV30
clone size: -
CDR3 protein: CAWSTTRYTDTQYF

V gene: TRBV7-9
clone size: -
CDR3 protein: CASTLMTSGGTYEQYF

V gene: TRBV2
clone size: -
CDR3 protein: CASLAGTGGYEQYF

V gene: TRBV7-2
clone size: -
CDR3 protein: CASSRGQGYSYEQYF

V gene: TRBV2
clone size: -
CDR3 protein: CASRTSGAYNEQFF

V gene: TRBV30
clone size: -
CDR3 protein: CASQDRGSNQPQHF

V gene: TRBV2
clone size: -
CDR3 protein: CASSVTDTQYF

V gene: TRBV30
clone size: -
CDR3 protein: CASTWWTASRNTQYF

V gene: TRBV15
clone size: -
CDR3 protein: CATSRDSVYGYTF

V gene: TRBV27
clone size: -
CDR3 protein: CASTQKTARLTGELFF

V gene: TRBV10-3
clone size: -
CDR3 protein: CAIRLTGVSYEQYF

V gene: TRBV7-2
clone size: -
CDR3 protein: CASSLEFPDTQYF

V gene: TRBV29-1
clone size: -
CDR3 protein: CSAQTPPRGYTF

V gene: TRBV27
clone size: -
CDR3 protein: CASSLEGNTEAFF

V gene: TRBV30
clone size: -
CDR3 protein: CAWSVLGYEQYF

V gene: TRBV6-5
clone size: few
CDR3 protein: CASSYSRPEGKLFF

V gene: TRBV6-5
clone size: -
CDR3 protein: CASSLQGQVINEQFF

V gene: TRBV20-1
clone size: -
CDR3 protein: CSASLRGEQFF